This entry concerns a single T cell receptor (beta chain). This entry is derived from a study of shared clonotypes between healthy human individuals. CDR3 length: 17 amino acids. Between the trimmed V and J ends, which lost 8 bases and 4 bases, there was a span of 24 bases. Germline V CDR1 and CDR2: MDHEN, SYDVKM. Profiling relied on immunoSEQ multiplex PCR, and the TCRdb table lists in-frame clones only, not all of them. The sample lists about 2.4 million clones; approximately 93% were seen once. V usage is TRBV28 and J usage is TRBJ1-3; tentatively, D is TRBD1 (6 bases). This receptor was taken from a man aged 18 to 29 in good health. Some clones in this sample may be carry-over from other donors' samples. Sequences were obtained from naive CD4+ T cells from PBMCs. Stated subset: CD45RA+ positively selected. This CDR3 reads CASFGGGASGLGNTIYF. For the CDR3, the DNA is TGTGCCAGCTTTGGAGGGGGGGCCTCGGGCCTCGGAAACACCATATATTTT.